The 19 T cell receptor beta chains reported below all come from one sample, sequenced in a study of vaccination effects on CD4 cells after COVID-19. Clones were sequenced by immunoSEQ multiplex PCR, and TCRdb holds only the in-frame ones, with some missing. The sample records tens of thousands of clones, around four fifths being singletons. Pools of viral peptides were used by the ViraFEST assay to expand antigen-specific CD4+ T cells ahead of sequencing. Following a roughly 9-day culture, CD4+ T cells were purified. Participants got two doses of BNT162b2 or mRNA-1273 vaccine. No cognate antigen is known for these TCRs. The sequencing here drew on CD4+ T cells from PBMCs cultured with HCoV-229E spike peptides, taken after COVID-19 vaccination. All receptors come from a human donor who received a COVID-19 vaccine.

This chain links TRBV5-1 with TRBJ2-3; 10 bases line up with TRBD1. Looked up from germline, CDR1 is SGHRS and CDR2 is YFSETQ. The V segment lost 2 bases and the J segment 4 bases; nucleotides outside the gene matches: 1. The CDR3 sequence is 14 residues long. The CDR3 sequence is CASSFGTGADTQYF. CDR3 sequence (DNA): TGCGCCAGCAGCTTCGGGACAGGGGCAGATACGCAGTATTTT.

The J gene is TRBJ2-1, the V gene TRBV24-1; 12 bases map to TRBD2. CDR3 length equals 16 residues. The V gene's germline CDR1 is KGHDR and CDR2 SFDVKD. Trimming cost V 3 bases and J 8 bases; bases outside gene matches: 7. CDR3 DNA sequence: TGTGCCACCAGTGATCCCCTAGCGGGGGGGATCTATGAGCAGTTCTTC. Translated: CATSDPLAGGIYEQFF.

CDR3 in DNA: TGTGCCACCAGTGATTCCACTCCGGGACAGGTGGAGACCCAGTACTTC. Residues: CATSDSTPGQVETQYF. The V gene is TRBV24-1, the J gene TRBJ2-5; TRBD1 matches 8 bases. Trimming removed 2 bases from V and 5 bases from J; junction bases left unmatched: 9. Germline V gene lookup returns CDR1 KGHDR and CDR2 SFDVKD. This CDR3 comprises 16 residues.

The V call is TRBV9, the J call TRBJ1-6; D is uncertain. The V gene's germline CDR1 is SGDLS and CDR2 YYNGEE. Between the trimmed V and J ends, which lost 4 bases and 2 bases, there was a span of 16 bases. The CDR3 runs to 17 residues. Here the CDR3 reads CASSPPKRGPYNSPLHF. CDR3 nucleotides: TGTGCCAGCAGCCCACCCAAACGGGGTCCCTATAATTCACCCCTCCACTTT.

The V gene is TRBV7-3, the J gene TRBJ1-4; D gene unclear. This CDR3 has 15 residues. Germline V gives CDR1 SGHTA, CDR2 FQGTGA. V lost 0 bases and J 0 bases, leaving 5 bases between the germline ends. For the CDR3, the DNA is TGTGCCAGCAGCTTAACCGGGACAACTAATGAAAAACTGTTTTTT. It translates to CASSLTGTTNEKLFF.

This clone has just a few counts. The gene calls are TRBV6-2 or TRBV6-3 and TRBJ2-7; 7 bases match TRBD1. From germline, CDR1 is MNHEY and CDR2 SVGEGT. The ends lost 5 bases at V and 1 base at J; junction bases unmatched: 11. This CDR3 comprises 16 residues. The CDR3 DNA reads as TGTGCCAGCAGTACCCCGGGACAGCGGTTGTCCTACGAGCAGTACGTC. Protein sequence: CASSTPGQRLSYEQYV.

This chain joins TRBV7-3 and TRBJ2-5; tentatively, D is TRBD2 (7 bases). The V gene lost 0 bases and the J gene lost 3 bases, with 11 bases spanning the gap. The CDR3 sequence is 15 residues long. Per the germline V gene, CDR1 is SGHTA and CDR2 is FQGTGA. Written as DNA, the CDR3 is TGTGCCAGCAGCTTAACGGCGGGGGCAAAAGAGACCCAGTACTTC. Translating it yields CASSLTAGAKETQYF.

The genes are TRBV28 and TRBJ2-5; D possibly uses TRBD1 or TRBD2 (5 bases each). The CDR3 runs 14 residues. V was trimmed by 10 bases and J by 1 base, leaving 16 bases between them. From germline, CDR1 is MDHEN and CDR2 SYDVKM. The CDR3 spells CATRPPGSQETQYF. Here the CDR3 DNA reads TGTGCCACCAGACCCCCAGGGAGCCAAGAGACCCAGTACTTC.

The rearrangement uses TRBV2 and TRBJ1-3, with TRBD1 matching over 10 bases. This CDR3 is 15 amino acids long. Per the germline V gene, CDR1 is SNHLY and CDR2 is FYNNEI. The ends lost 6 bases at V and 6 bases at J; junction bases unmatched: 8. The CDR3 coding sequence is TGTGCCAGCAGGCCCATGGGACAGGGGCCAAACACCATATATTTT. Amino acid sequence: CASRPMGQGPNTIYF.

This rearrangement joins TRBV5-1 to TRBJ2-1; possibly TRBD1 for D (5 bases). With 5 bases removed from V and 0 bases from J, the gap between germline ends came to 12 bases. This CDR3 contains 15 residues. CDR1 SGHRS and CDR2 YFSETQ come from the germline V gene. The CDR3 protein is CASRRQMSSYNEQFF. CDR3 sequence (DNA): TGCGCCAGCAGAAGACAGATGAGCTCCTACAATGAGCAGTTCTTC.

The CDR3 reads CAISESKGADYGYTF. CDR3 coding DNA: TGTGCCATCAGTGAGTCGAAGGGGGCAGACTATGGCTACACCTTC. The J gene is TRBJ1-2, the V gene TRBV10-3, with 7 bases fitting TRBD1. After removal of 0 bases from V and 3 bases from J, the junction contained 4 bases not matched to a gene. Germline CDR1 reads ENHRY; CDR2 reads SYGVKD. This CDR3 is 15 amino acids long.

The chain employs TRBV28 and TRBJ1-1, with a possible D match to TRBD1 (5 bases). Per the germline V gene, CDR1 is MDHEN and CDR2 is SYDVKM. CDR3 length: 13 residues. V dropped 4 bases and J dropped 11 bases, with 17 bases sitting between them. CDR3 nucleotides: TGTGCCAGCAGTTCCACAAATCCAAGGGGTGCTTTCTTT. Translating it yields CASSSTNPRGAFF.

The chain carries TRBV7-9 and TRBJ2-7, with TRBD2 as a possible D gene (5 bases). The germline V gene has CDR1 SEHNR and CDR2 FQNEAQ (reference sequence). Trimming cost V 10 bases and J 2 bases, with 21 bases left between them. The CDR3 has 15 residues. CDR3 sequence reads: CANGTGFLIPYEQYV. The CDR3 coding sequence is TGTGCCAACGGAACGGGGTTTCTCATCCCCTACGAGCAGTACGTC.

The V call is TRBV19, the J call TRBJ2-1; D tentatively reads TRBD1 or TRBD2 (6 bases each). V was cut by 3 bases and J by 4 bases, with 19 bases left in between. Looked up from germline, CDR1 is LNHDA and CDR2 is SQIVND (reference sequence). The CDR3 contains 17 residues. DNA of the CDR3: TGTGCCAGTAGTATCGGGGGTTTAGGGGGTCGTTACAATGAGCAGTTCTTC. Amino acid sequence: CASSIGGLGGRYNEQFF.

This chain links TRBV25-1 with TRBJ1-2; no clear D gene. There are 16 residues in the CDR3. V lost 2 bases and J 5 bases, leaving 18 bases between the germline ends. Looked up from germline, CDR1 is MGHDK and CDR2 is SYGVNS. The CDR3 DNA is TGTGCCAGCAGTGAACCAACGGCCCAACAATGGTATGGCTACACCTTC. Translation: CASSEPTAQQWYGYTF.

The V call is TRBV4-1, the J call TRBJ1-2; 10 nucleotides line up with TRBD1. V shed 0 bases, J shed 2 bases, and the junction held 3 bases outside the gene matches. The CDR3 contains 16 residues. From germline, CDR1 is MGHRA and CDR2 YSYEKL. CDR3 in DNA: TGCGCCAGCAGCCAAGATGGGGGACAGGGGAACTATGGCTACACCTTC. Its protein is CASSQDGGQGNYGYTF.

The V gene is TRBV2, the J gene TRBJ2-7; D could derive from TRBD1 or TRBD2 (5 bases each). The CDR3 sequence is 14 residues long. V gave up 3 bases and J gave up 6 bases, with 15 bases separating them. Germline values: CDR1 SNHLY, CDR2 FYNNEI. The CDR3 region has the DNA TGTGCCAGCAGTGAGGTCAGGGACCGGCCCGAGCAGTACGTC. It translates to CASSEVRDRPEQYV.

V is TRBV5-1 and J is TRBJ2-5; TRBD2 aligns across 7 bases. Looked up from germline, CDR1 is SGHRS and CDR2 is YFSETQ. The CDR3 has 15 amino acids. The junction had 8 bases not matched to a gene; V was cut back by 4 bases and J by 2 bases. The CDR3 is CASSPVGLEQETQYF. Here the CDR3 DNA reads TGCGCCAGCAGCCCCGTAGGACTAGAGCAAGAGACCCAGTACTTC. Complete variable domain (other parts from reference TRBV5-1 and TRBJ2-5): KAGVTQTPRYLIKTRGQQVTLSCSPISGHRSVSWYQQTPGQGLQFLFEYFSETQRNKGNFPGRFSGRQFSNSRSEMNVSTLELGDSALYLCASSPVGLEQETQYFGPGTRLLVL.

The V gene is TRBV29-1, the J gene TRBJ2-2; 8 bases align to TRBD1. From germline, CDR1 is SQVTM and CDR2 ANQGSEA. V lost 7 bases to trimming and J lost 1 base; unmatched junction nucleotides: 11. The length of the CDR3 is 16 residues. Here the CDR3 reads CSADYPGGGNTGELFF. For the CDR3, the DNA is TGCAGCGCCGACTACCCAGGGGGCGGGAACACCGGGGAGCTGTTTTTT.